The 27 T cell receptor beta chains below come from one sample, sequenced in a study of T cell changes during pregnancy in multiple sclerosis. This table comes from immunoSEQ multiplex PCR, and its TCRdb copy is limited to in-frame clones, with some not included. This table has tens of thousands of clones, 92% appearing once. The specimen was peripheral blood, collected after pregnancy. The receptor set was obtained from a female donor with multiple sclerosis, enrolled in a pregnancy study.

The chain is built from TRBV21-1 and TRBJ1-2. TRBV21-1 is a pseudogene locus. This CDR3 spans 14 amino acids. As DNA, the CDR3 is TGTGCCAGCAGCAAAGTAGAGTTTAACTATGGCTACACCTTC. Protein: CASSKVEFNYGYTF.

The gene calls are TRBV7-3 and TRBJ2-2, with D maybe TRBD1 (6 bases). Per germline, CDR1 SGHTA and CDR2 FQGTGA. Trimming shortened V by 0 bases and J by 4 bases, and 21 bases separated the two germline ends. There are 19 residues in the CDR3. The CDR3 loop reads CASSLTLQGPYSVTGELFF. In DNA form, the CDR3 reads TGTGCCAGCAGCTTAACGTTACAGGGTCCATATTCTGTCACCGGGGAGCTGTTTTTT.

J is TRBJ2-3 and V is TRBV27; 8 positions agree with TRBD2. This CDR3 comprises 13 residues. V gave up 9 bases and J gave up 0 bases; unmatched junction bases: 2. CDR1 and CDR2 from the germline V gene are MNHEY and SMNVEV (reference sequence). The CDR3 reads CASQRGSTDTQYF. CDR3 sequence (DNA): TGTGCCAGTCAGCGGGGGAGCACAGATACGCAGTATTTT.

The chain carries TRBV10-3 and TRBJ2-7, with D possibly being TRBD1 (6 bases). V lost 2 bases, J lost 0 bases, and 14 bases lay in between. In germline, CDR1 is ENHRY, CDR2 SYGVKD. This CDR3 comprises 16 residues. CDR3 sequence (DNA): TGTGCCATCAGTGAGGCCCCACAGGGCCACTCCTACGAGCAGTACTTC. Translating gives CAISEAPQGHSYEQYF.

V and J are TRBV30 and TRBJ1-2, with D perhaps matching TRBD1 (5 bases). V was shortened by 0 bases and J by 8 bases, with 10 bases between the two germline ends. In germline, CDR1 is GTSNPN, CDR2 SVGIG (reference sequence). The CDR3 loop spans 12 amino acids. CDR3 amino acids: CAWSVRTGGYTF. The CDR3 nucleotides are TGTGCCTGGAGTGTACGAACAGGAGGCTACACCTTC.

The V gene is TRBV6-1, the J gene TRBJ2-2; 10 positions agree with TRBD1. V was clipped by 8 bases and J by 3 bases; unmatched bases: 6. This CDR3 contains 15 residues. The germline gives CDR1 MNHNS, CDR2 SASEGT. The chain's CDR3 is CASVIGTGDTGELFF. The CDR3 bases are TGTGCCAGCGTGATCGGGACAGGGGACACCGGGGAGCTGTTTTTT.

The chain combines TRBV19 with TRBJ1-2, with D perhaps TRBD1 (5 bases). V was clipped by 5 bases and J by 3 bases, with 13 bases between them. The CDR3 is made up of 14 amino acids. Germline CDR1 is LNHDA and CDR2 is SQIVND (reference sequence). Written as DNA, the CDR3 is TGTGCCAGTAGTCCTCGGGAGGGGCACTATGGCTACACCTTC. Amino acid sequence: CASSPREGHYGYTF.

The chain joins TRBV7-9 to TRBJ1-2; no clear D. V lost 1 base and J 5 bases, leaving 8 bases between the germline ends. There are 13 residues in the CDR3. The V gene's germline CDR1 is SEHNR and CDR2 FQNEAQ (reference sequence). CDR3 loop: CASSLVGGYGYTF. The CDR3 nucleotides read TGTGCCAGCAGCTTAGTAGGAGGTTATGGCTACACCTTC.

The rearrangement joins TRBV11-1 to TRBJ1-2; D remains unclear. The CDR3 extends over 17 amino acids. Looked up from germline, CDR1 is SGHAT and CDR2 is FQDESV (reference sequence). V gave up 2 bases and J gave up 4 bases, with 20 bases separating them. The CDR3 reads CASSLSGVPSSSYGYTF. For the CDR3, the DNA is TGTGCCAGCAGCTTAAGCGGGGTTCCCTCATCTTCCTATGGCTACACCTTC.

This rearrangement joins TRBV5-6 to TRBJ2-1; 11 bases align to TRBD2. CDR1 is SGHDT and CDR2 is YYEEEE in the germline V gene. This CDR3 contains 15 residues. V was pared by 3 bases and J by 8 bases, with 7 bases of the junction left unmatched. CDR3 region: CASSSGLAVPYEQFF. The CDR3 nucleotides are TGTGCCAGCAGCTCGGGACTAGCGGTGCCTTATGAGCAGTTCTTC.

This rearrangement joins TRBV4-3 to TRBJ2-2, with 7 nucleotides matching TRBD1. Germline-derived CDR1 and CDR2 are LGHNA and YSLEER. The CDR3 extends over 14 amino acids. Trimming cost V 4 bases and J 6 bases; bases outside gene matches: 5. The CDR3 is CASSRTGESGELFF. The CDR3 DNA follows: TGCGCCAGCAGCCGGACAGGCGAGTCCGGGGAGCTGTTTTTT.

The chain has TRBV6-5 and TRBJ1-1; no definite D call. The germline gives CDR1 MNHEY, CDR2 SVGAGI. The germline V and J ends were trimmed by 6 bases and 0 bases, with 11 bases remaining between them. There are 14 residues in the CDR3. CDR3 sequence (DNA): TGTGCCAGCAGCGAGGGCGCACTGAACACTGAAGCTTTCTTT. Translated, it gives CASSEGALNTEAFF.

The rearrangement uses TRBV7-2 and TRBJ1-1; no clear D gene. V lost 3 bases, J lost 8 bases, and 10 bases lay in between. The CDR3 is 12 residues long. CDR1 and CDR2 from the germline V gene are SGHTA and FQGNSA. Here the CDR3 DNA reads TGTGCCAGCAGCTTCTTTCAAACAGAAGCTTTCTTT. Translation gives CASSFFQTEAFF.

The rearrangement uses TRBV6-1 and TRBJ2-7; TRBD2 is a possible D gene (6 bases). The CDR3 runs 13 residues. V shed 5 bases and J shed 1 base, with 9 bases lying between them. The germline CDR1 and CDR2 sequences are MNHNS and SASEGT. The CDR3 nucleotides read TGTGCCAGCAGTCCCCGGGGGTCCTACGAGCAGTACTTC. Its translation is CASSPRGSYEQYF.

This chain joins TRBV7-6 and TRBJ2-5; 11 bases are shared with TRBD2. Looked up from germline, CDR1 is SGHVS and CDR2 is FNYEAQ. Trimming at V came to 3 bases and at J to 1 base, leaving 10 bases not matched to a gene. The CDR3 runs to 18 residues. CDR3 protein: CASSFGLAGGVFQETQYF. The CDR3 DNA reads as TGTGCCAGCAGCTTCGGGCTAGCGGGGGGCGTATTCCAAGAGACCCAGTACTTC.

The chain recombines TRBV7-9 with TRBJ2-7, with 8 bases that match TRBD1. The CDR3 consists of 13 residues. CDR1 is SEHNR and CDR2 is FQNEAQ in the germline V gene (reference sequence). V lost 7 bases, J lost 4 bases, and 6 bases stayed unmatched. CDR3 loop: CASTRTGQYEQYF. The CDR3 DNA reads TGTGCCAGCACACGGACAGGGCAGTACGAGCAGTACTTC.

The chain couples TRBV2 to TRBJ1-4, with TRBD1 matching over 7 bases. After removal of 3 bases from V and 2 bases from J, the junction contained 12 bases not matched to a gene. CDR3 length: 18 amino acids. Per the germline V gene, CDR1 is SNHLY and CDR2 is FYNNEI. This CDR3 reads CASSDRRGSTGTNEKLFF. Written as DNA, the CDR3 is TGTGCCAGCAGTGACCGCCGGGGATCGACAGGGACTAATGAAAAACTGTTTTTT.

The chain links TRBV6-1 to TRBJ2-3; TRBD2 agrees at 8 bases. The CDR3 contains 16 residues. Trimming took 2 bases from V and 0 from J; bases not matched to a gene: 4. Germline-derived CDR1 and CDR2 are MNHNS and SASEGT. CDR3 residues: CASSEILAGSTDTQYF. The CDR3 region has the DNA TGTGCCAGCAGTGAAATTTTAGCGGGGAGCACAGATACGCAGTATTTT.

The J gene is TRBJ2-3, the V gene TRBV30; 7 bases agree with TRBD2. The CDR3 runs to 15 residues. Germline V lookup: CDR1 GTSNPN, CDR2 SVGIG (reference sequence). V was clipped by 5 bases and J by 0 bases; unmatched bases: 8. The CDR3 DNA reads as TGTGCCTGGGGTAGGCTAGCGGATAGCACAGATACGCAGTATTTT. This encodes CAWGRLADSTDTQYF.

V gene TRBV18 combines with J gene TRBJ2-6; D remains unclear. V lost 3 bases and J 4 bases, leaving 7 bases between the germline ends. This CDR3 is built from 14 residues. Per the germline V gene, CDR1 is KGHSH and CDR2 is LQKENI. Here the CDR3 reads CASSPAPGANVLTF. CDR3 sequence (DNA): TGTGCCAGCTCACCGGCCCCGGGGGCCAACGTCCTGACTTTC.

This clone occurred once. The chain is built from TRBV5-6 and TRBJ1-2; TRBD1 matches 7 bases. V was pared by 4 bases and J by 5 bases, with 8 bases of the junction left unmatched. This CDR3 has 14 amino acids. Germline values: CDR1 SGHDT, CDR2 YYEEEE. The CDR3 DNA reads as TGTGCCAGCAGCGTGGACAGGCGCGAGTATGGCTACACCTTC. It codes for CASSVDRREYGYTF.

The chain recombines TRBV7-8 with TRBJ1-1, with 11 bases matching TRBD1. This CDR3 has 18 amino acids. The J segment lost 0 bases and the V segment lost 3 bases, leaving 9 bases of the junction unmatched. CDR1 is SGHVS and CDR2 is FQNEAQ in the germline V gene. Here the CDR3 DNA reads TGTGCCAGCAGCTTGTTAGATCGGACAGGGGGCATGAACACTGAAGCTTTCTTT. Its translation is CASSLLDRTGGMNTEAFF.

The J gene is TRBJ2-7, the V gene TRBV7-2; a weak D match, TRBD2 (5 bases). CDR3 length: 16 amino acids. V was trimmed by 3 bases and J by 0 bases, leaving 15 bases between them. Looked up from germline, CDR1 is SGHTA and CDR2 is FQGNSA. The CDR3 coding sequence is TGTGCCAGCAGCTTTGTTCGGGCGGACTTCTCCTACGAGCAGTACTTC. It is translated as CASSFVRADFSYEQYF.

This sequence joins TRBV19 and TRBJ1-1; 10 bases map to TRBD1. V dropped 8 bases and J dropped 3; count of bases not matched to a gene: 6. Germline CDR1 LNHDA, CDR2 SQIVND (reference sequence). The length of the CDR3 is 14 residues. CDR3 sequence (DNA): TGTGCCAGTCGCCCGACAGGGGGCTACACTGAAGCTTTCTTT. Amino acids: CASRPTGGYTEAFF.

This clone has more than one count but fewer than ten. The rearrangement joins TRBV18 to TRBJ2-7; 8 positions agree with TRBD1. Germline CDR1 reads KGHSH; CDR2 reads LQKENI. There are 14 residues in the CDR3. Unmatched junction bases numbered 3, after V lost 1 base and J lost 4 bases. In DNA, the CDR3 is TGTGCCAGCTCACCACAAGGACAGGGTTACGAGCAGTACTTC. Translating it yields CASSPQGQGYEQYF.

This clone was seen a single time. The chain joins TRBV25-1 to TRBJ2-1; tentative D call: TRBD2 (6 bases). The CDR3 totals 17 residues. Germline V gene lookup returns CDR1 MGHDK and CDR2 SYGVNS. Trimming left V 1 base short and J 6 bases short, with 19 bases between. The CDR3 coding sequence is TGTGCCAGCAGTGAATTTTTAGGCGGGGCAGGGATCAATGAGCAGTTCTTC. Protein product: CASSEFLGGAGINEQFF.

This chain links TRBV6-5 with TRBJ2-7, with D unresolved. Germline CDR1 and CDR2: MNHEY and SVGAGI. The CDR3 sequence is 15 residues long. V was clipped by 0 bases and J by 0 bases, with 9 bases between them. For the CDR3, the DNA is TGTGCCAGCAGTTACTCGGCCCTCAACTCCTACGAGCAGTACTTC. It is translated as CASSYSALNSYEQYF.